The 27 T cell receptor beta chains presented below share a single source sample, sequenced in a study of shared clonotypes between healthy human individuals. Generated by immunoSEQ multiplex PCR, the TCRdb table keeps only in-frame clones and is missing some. There are 450,000 or so clones in the sample; roughly three quarters occur only once, and approximately 12% lies in the top ten. The sequenced material came from PBMCs. The origin of the receptors is a woman aged 40 to 55 in good health. Some clones in this sample may be carry-over from other donors' samples.

As concerns this clone: A far larger clone is just one base off, so this is likely a read error. Distinct nucleotide sequences in the sample also encode this CDR3. J is TRBJ1-4 and V is TRBV29-1; perhaps TRBD1 as D (6 bases). The V gene's germline CDR1 is SQVTM and CDR2 ANQGSEA. The CDR3 runs to 13 residues. In DNA form, the CDR3 reads TGCAGCGTCTTGGGGTTCAGTGACCGGGACAAGTTCTTT. Amino acid sequence: CSVLGFSDRDKFF.

A single count supports this clone. The genes are TRBV28 and TRBJ2-2; 9 bases fit TRBD1. Trimming cost V 5 bases and J 3 bases; bases outside gene matches: 10. Germline lookup yields CDR1 MDHEN and CDR2 SYDVKM. The CDR3 has 17 residues. The CDR3, as DNA: TGTGCCAGCAGTCACCCAAACAGGGGGCCCTACACCGGGGAGCTGTTTTTT. Its translation is CASSHPNRGPYTGELFF.

This clone appeared many times. Other DNA sequences in this sample translate to the same CDR3. V gene TRBV5-1 combines with J gene TRBJ2-2; 8 bases map to TRBD1. CDR3 length equals 14 residues. CDR1 is SGHRS, CDR2 YFSETQ, per germline. The V and J ends lost 6 bases and 7 bases, in that order; junction bases with no gene match: 8. The CDR3: CASTPDRAGGELFF. For the CDR3, the DNA is TGCGCCAGCACCCCGGACAGGGCTGGCGGGGAGCTGTTTTTT.

The chain employs TRBV7-9 and TRBJ2-1; no clear D. The CDR3 covers 12 residues. Germline V gene data show CDR1 as SEHNR and CDR2 as FQNEAQ (reference sequence). Trimming pared 2 bases from V and 4 bases from J, leaving 3 bases between. The CDR3 sequence is CASSLLYNEQFF. CDR3 bases: TGTGCCAGCAGCTTACTTTACAATGAGCAGTTCTTC.

The rearrangement links TRBV18 to TRBJ1-2, with 7 bases fitting TRBD1. Germline loops: CDR1 KGHSH, CDR2 LQKENI. With 4 bases clipped from V and 3 bases from J, the junction kept 8 bases outside the gene matches. There are 15 residues in the CDR3. The CDR3 coding sequence is TGTGCCAGCTCACTTCTGGCAGGGGGTGACTATGGCTACACCTTC. Residues: CASSLLAGGDYGYTF.

The J gene is TRBJ1-4, the V gene TRBV5-1, with D possibly TRBD1 on 6 matching bases. Trimming took 0 bases from V and 4 from J, leaving 19 bases between them. This CDR3 spans 18 amino acids. Germline CDR1 is SGHRS and CDR2 is YFSETQ. The CDR3 loop is CASSLAAGARSINEKLFF. The CDR3 DNA follows: TGCGCCAGCAGCTTGGCTGCAGGGGCCAGGTCGATTAATGAAAAACTGTTTTTT.

This clone was recorded a few times. This CDR3 is also generated by other DNA sequences in the sample. The V call is TRBV18, the J call TRBJ2-7, with no clear D. The germline V gene encodes CDR1 KGHSH and CDR2 LQKENI. Trimming removed 0 bases from V and 6 bases from J, with 12 bases in between. There are 14 residues in the CDR3. The CDR3 loop reads CASSPPARTGEQYF. The CDR3 DNA is TGTGCCAGCTCACCACCGGCTAGAACGGGCGAGCAGTACTTC.

This clone was seen many times. V is TRBV23-1 and J is TRBJ2-7; no firm D call. TRBV23-1 is recorded as an ORF, its role being uncertain. This CDR3 contains 14 residues. V lost 4 bases and J 7 bases, leaving 17 bases between the germline ends. The CDR3 region is CASSPRTDPLEQYF. CDR3 bases: TGCGCCAGCAGTCCCCGCACAGACCCGCTTGAGCAGTACTTC.

The genes are TRBV27 and TRBJ1-1, with a weak D call TRBD1 (6 bases). The CDR3 length is 16 residues. Germline loops: CDR1 MNHEY, CDR2 SMNVEV (reference sequence). The V end was cut by 2 bases, the J end by 8 bases, with 21 bases between. The CDR3 loop reads CASSLTPGVVEGEAFF. The DNA for the CDR3 is TGTGCCAGCAGTTTAACTCCAGGGGTAGTGGAGGGCGAAGCTTTCTTT.

This clone has a single count. The V and J genes are TRBV19 and TRBJ2-5; possibly TRBD2 for D (6 bases). The length of the CDR3 is 14 residues. Trimming removed 3 bases at V and 1 base at J, with 9 bases between. CDR1 and CDR2 (germline): LNHDA, SQIVND (reference sequence). The CDR3 sequence is CASSIGTGQETQYF. The CDR3 DNA reads TGTGCCAGTAGTATCGGGACTGGCCAAGAGACCCAGTACTTC.

The chain couples TRBV10-3 to TRBJ2-1, with TRBD1 matching 7 bases. Germline loops: CDR1 ENHRY, CDR2 SYGVKD. The CDR3 sequence is 13 residues long. The CDR3: CATRGSSYNEQFF. Written as DNA, the CDR3 is TGTGCGACCAGGGGGAGCTCCTACAATGAGCAGTTCTTC.

The chain joins TRBV6-1 to TRBJ2-7; the D gene is possibly TRBD1 (6 bases). From germline, CDR1 is MNHNS and CDR2 SASEGT. Trimming removed 5 bases at V and 3 bases at J, with 17 bases between. CDR3 size: 15 residues. CDR3 sequence (DNA): TGTGCCAGCAGTTCCCTCAGACAGGCGGTCTACGAGCAGTACTTC. Translated, it gives CASSSLRQAVYEQYF.

This clone was found once. The J gene is TRBJ2-1, the V gene TRBV9, with D possibly matching TRBD1 (6 bases). This CDR3 comprises 14 residues. CDR1 and CDR2 from the germline V gene are SGDLS and YYNGEE. V shed 7 bases and J shed 0 bases, with 11 bases lying between them. The DNA for the CDR3 is TGTGCCAGCGGGGGCGGCAACTCCTACAATGAGCAGTTCTTC. Translation gives CASGGGNSYNEQFF.

The gene calls are TRBV6-1 and TRBJ2-7; a possible D gene is TRBD1 (6 bases). CDR3 length: 15 amino acids. Germline CDR1 and CDR2: MNHNS and SASEGT. V dropped 4 bases and J dropped 2 bases, with 15 bases sitting between them. The CDR3 nucleotides read TGTGCCAGCAGTGGGACAGAAATTGGGGCCTACGAGCAGTACTTC. Residues: CASSGTEIGAYEQYF.

The chain combines TRBV5-5 with TRBJ1-2; 11 positions agree with TRBD1. V trimming: 4 bases; J trimming: 6 bases; junction bases outside the gene matches: 5. Germline lookup yields CDR1 SGHKS and CDR2 YYEKEE (reference sequence). The CDR3 is made up of 14 amino acids. The CDR3 loop is CASSQDRGRDGYTF. CDR3 DNA: TGTGCCAGCAGCCAGGACAGGGGGCGCGATGGCTACACCTTC.

V is TRBV18 and J is TRBJ1-5; D gene ambiguous. V was cut by 3 bases and J by 3 bases, with 21 bases left in between. CDR3 size: 18 residues. Germline V lookup: CDR1 KGHSH, CDR2 LQKENI. The CDR3 spells CASSPRGPGRASNQPQHF. In DNA, the CDR3 is TGTGCCAGCTCACCCCGCGGACCAGGTAGGGCCTCCAATCAGCCCCAGCATTTT.

The DNA of the CDR3 is TGTGCCAGCGGCCTGACTGGGCTAGAGACCCAGTACTTC. Translated, it gives CASGLTGLETQYF. The V call is TRBV28, the J call TRBJ2-5; the D is unclear. CDR3 length: 13 amino acids. Germline CDR1 is MDHEN and CDR2 is SYDVKM. V lost 8 bases, J lost 4 bases, and 14 bases lay in between.

This CDR3 reads CASSLGASPYEQYF. CDR3 in DNA: TGTGCCAGCAGCTTAGGGGCCAGCCCATACGAGCAGTACTTC. V gene TRBV11-1 combines with J gene TRBJ2-7; D remains unclear. Trimming stripped 1 base from V and 4 bases from J, with 11 bases between. CDR1 and CDR2 (germline): SGHAT, FQDESV (reference sequence). CDR3 length equals 14 residues.

This clone was found once. The rearrangement uses TRBV6-1 and TRBJ1-1, with 7 bases fitting TRBD1. V lost 5 bases, J lost 10 bases, and 13 bases stayed unmatched. This CDR3 has 14 amino acids. From germline, CDR1 is MNHNS and CDR2 SASEGT. CDR3 DNA: TGTGCCAGCAGTCCTCGACAGGGCAGGGTTGCAGCTTTCTTT. This codes for CASSPRQGRVAAFF.

This clone was recorded once. J is TRBJ2-7 and V is TRBV6-6; 11 bases line up with TRBD2. The length of the CDR3 is 15 residues. Germline CDR1 is MNHNY and CDR2 is SVGAGI (reference sequence). V trimming: 6 bases; J trimming: 2 bases; junction bases outside the gene matches: 6. The CDR3 DNA is TGTGCCAGCAGCCATAGCGGGAGGGATACCTACGAGCAGTACTTC. It codes for CASSHSGRDTYEQYF.

The chain links TRBV7-9 to TRBJ1-2, with a weak D call TRBD1 (5 bases). Germline V CDR1 and CDR2: SEHNR, FQNEAQ (reference sequence). This CDR3 spans 13 amino acids. V dropped 0 bases and J dropped 7 bases, with 9 bases sitting between them. The CDR3 DNA sequence: TGTGCCAGCAGCTTAGCGAACGGGGGTGGCTACACCTTC. Protein product: CASSLANGGGYTF.

The chain employs TRBV6-1 and TRBJ2-7; D ambiguous. From germline, CDR1 is MNHNS and CDR2 SASEGT. Trimming stripped 4 bases from V and 4 bases from J, with 14 bases between. The CDR3 covers 14 residues. The CDR3 region has the DNA TGTGCCAGCAGTGTCAGGAACGGGTATTACGAGCAGTACTTC. It is translated as CASSVRNGYYEQYF.

This clone was counted only a few times. The rearrangement links TRBV28 to TRBJ1-5, with unresolved D. CDR1 is MDHEN, CDR2 SYDVKM, per germline. Trimming cost V 8 bases and J 2 bases, with 10 bases left between them. This CDR3 contains 13 residues. This CDR3 is CASHPGGNQPQHF. The CDR3 DNA reads TGTGCCAGCCACCCAGGAGGCAATCAGCCCCAGCATTTT. The full variable domain, in which reference TRBV28 and TRBJ1-5 provide the parts outside the CDR3, is DVKVTQSSRYLVKRTGEKVFLECVQDMDHENMFWYRQDPGLGLRLIYFSYDVKMKEKGDIPEGYSVSREKKERFSLILESASTNQTSMYLCASHPGGNQPQHFGDGTRLSIL.

The CDR3 loop is CASTLAGGHPYEQYF. Here the CDR3 DNA reads TGTGCCAGCACCTTAGCGGGAGGCCACCCCTACGAGCAGTACTTC. The chain couples TRBV27 to TRBJ2-5; 10 nucleotides agree with TRBD2. The J call may be mistaken, given a closer DNA end match to TRBJ2-7. The V gene's germline CDR1 is MNHEY and CDR2 SMNVEV (reference sequence). This CDR3 comprises 15 residues.

This chain links TRBV7-9 with TRBJ2-1; D not certain. Trimming pared 4 bases from V and 5 bases from J, leaving 12 bases between. Germline V CDR1 and CDR2: SEHNR, FQNEAQ (reference sequence). This CDR3 comprises 14 residues. Here the CDR3 reads CASSSIMVHNEQFF. The DNA for the CDR3 is TGTGCCAGCAGCTCGATTATGGTGCACAATGAGCAGTTCTTC.

The rearrangement links TRBV28 to TRBJ1-5, with D possibly matching TRBD1 (5 bases). The V and J ends lost 1 base and 3 bases respectively, with 13 bases between them. The CDR3 runs 16 residues. Germline assignment: CDR1 MDHEN and CDR2 SYDVKM. The CDR3: CASSLFTGQANQPQHF. Here the CDR3 DNA reads TGTGCCAGCAGTTTATTTACGGGGCAAGCCAATCAGCCCCAGCATTTT.

This clone was picked up a small number of times. V is TRBV29-1 and J is TRBJ2-5; no reliable D call. The germline V gene encodes CDR1 SQVTM and CDR2 ANQGSEA. V was cut by 4 bases and J by 4 bases, with 22 bases left in between. The CDR3 length is 16 residues. In nucleotides, the CDR3 is TGCAGCGTTGTCCCTTTTCGAAAGGGTCCAGCAGAGACCCAGTACTTC. This translates into CSVVPFRKGPAETQYF.